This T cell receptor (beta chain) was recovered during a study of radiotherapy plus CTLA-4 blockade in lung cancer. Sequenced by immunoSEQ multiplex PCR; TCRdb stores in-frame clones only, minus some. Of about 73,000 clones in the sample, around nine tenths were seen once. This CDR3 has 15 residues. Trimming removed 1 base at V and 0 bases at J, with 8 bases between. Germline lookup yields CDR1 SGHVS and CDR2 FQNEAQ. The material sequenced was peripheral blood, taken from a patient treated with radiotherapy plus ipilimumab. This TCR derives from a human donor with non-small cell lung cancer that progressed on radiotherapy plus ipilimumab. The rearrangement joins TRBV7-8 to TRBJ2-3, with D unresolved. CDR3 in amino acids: CASSLGLTSTDTQYF. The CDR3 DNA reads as TGTGCCAGCAGCTTAGGGCTTACCAGCACAGATACGCAGTATTTT.